These 14 T cell receptor beta chains came from one sample sequenced in a study of CD8 T cells in Susac syndrome. RNA amounts of roughly 0.5 to 1 ug underwent reverse transcription with random hexamers. MiXCR, run by TCRdb on the immunoSEQ multiplex PCR reads, gives a single entry per CDR3 protein. The sample records more than 200,000 distinct CDR3 sequences, about 94% being singletons. The specimen sequenced was CD4+ T cells from PBMCs. The receptors originated from a human donor with Susac syndrome.

This clonotype occurred once. The chain employs TRBV15 and TRBJ2-6, with unresolved D. Between the trimmed V and J ends, which lost 1 base and 1 base, there was a span of 2 bases. Germline V CDR1 and CDR2: LNHNV, YYDKDF (reference sequence). This CDR3 has 14 amino acids. In nucleotides, the CDR3 is TGTGCCACCAGCAGAGTATCTGGGGCCAACGTCCTGACTTTC. Amino acids: CATSRVSGANVLTF.

This CDR3 reads CSASSWGGREETQYF. The CDR3 nucleotides read TGCAGTGCTAGCAGCTGGGGCGGCAGGGAAGAGACCCAGTACTTC. The chain has TRBV20-1 and TRBJ2-5; D possibly corresponds to TRBD1 (5 bases). The V end was cut by 3 bases, the J end by 3 bases, with 17 bases between. This CDR3 contains 15 residues. Germline CDR1 DFQATT, CDR2 SNEGSKA (reference sequence).

This clonotype has just a few counts. The CDR3 nucleotides read TGCAGCGTTGATGGGGGGACTGAAGCTTTCTTT. This sequence encodes CSVDGGTEAFF. The gene calls are TRBV29-1 and TRBJ1-1, with D possibly matching TRBD1 (5 bases). Trimming took off 3 bases at V and 5 bases at J, with 7 bases between the two ends. Germline CDR1 reads SQVTM; CDR2 reads ANQGSEA. The CDR3 consists of 11 residues.

This rearrangement joins TRBV7-9 to TRBJ2-3; the match to TRBD1 covers 9 bases. V lost 5 bases to trimming and J lost 5 bases; unmatched junction nucleotides: 5. The CDR3 has 14 residues. The V gene's germline CDR1 is SEHNR and CDR2 FQNEAQ (reference sequence). CDR3 nucleotide sequence: TGTGCCAGCAGCCCCCCGGACAGGGGAGATACGCAGTATTTT. Its translation: CASSPPDRGDTQYF.

The chain combines TRBV24-1 with TRBJ2-5; D is uncertain. CDR3 size: 12 residues. Trimming pared 4 bases from V and 13 bases from J, leaving 15 bases between. Germline loops: CDR1 KGHDR, CDR2 SFDVKD. The CDR3 DNA reads TGTGCCACCAGTGACCGGAGATCAGTGATGTACTTC. Its protein is CATSDRRSVMYF.

V usage is TRBV30 and J usage is TRBJ2-7; 9 nucleotides line up with TRBD1. The length of the CDR3 is 15 residues. Trimming at V came to 0 bases and at J to 2 bases, leaving 5 bases not matched to a gene. The germline V gene has CDR1 GTSNPN and CDR2 SVGIG (reference sequence). The CDR3 is CAWSVLGTGPYEQYF. The DNA for the CDR3 is TGTGCCTGGAGTGTACTTGGGACAGGGCCCTACGAGCAGTACTTC.

The chain joins TRBV2 to TRBJ1-1, with D possibly TRBD1 on 5 matching bases. V was shortened by 4 bases and J by 2 bases, with 8 bases between the two germline ends. The CDR3 loop spans 13 amino acids. Germline-derived CDR1 and CDR2 are SNHLY and FYNNEI. For the CDR3, the DNA is TGTGCCAGCAGTGTACGGACAAACACTGAAGCTTTCTTT. Its protein is CASSVRTNTEAFF.

This clonotype was seen once. J is TRBJ1-6 and V is TRBV20-1, with TRBD1 identical over 7 bases. J was trimmed by 10 bases and V by 2 bases; bases with no gene match: 14. CDR1 and CDR2 from the germline V gene are DFQATT and SNEGSKA (reference sequence). The CDR3 has 16 residues. The CDR3 sequence is CSARHTGTTGTSPLHF. The CDR3, as DNA: TGCAGTGCTAGACATACTGGGACGACAGGGACCTCACCCCTCCACTTT.

This clonotype was picked up a small number of times. The rearrangement joins TRBV20-1 to TRBJ2-7, with TRBD1 as a possible D gene (6 bases). Per the germline V gene, CDR1 is DFQATT and CDR2 is SNEGSKA (reference sequence). V was pared by 3 bases and J by 7 bases, with 22 bases between. The CDR3 consists of 15 residues. The CDR3 protein is CSASKPTGSELEQYF. The CDR3 region has the DNA TGCAGTGCTAGTAAGCCGACAGGCTCCGAGCTGGAGCAGTACTTC.

V is TRBV2 and J is TRBJ2-3, with D possibly being TRBD2 (5 bases). CDR3 length equals 15 residues. The V and J ends lost 7 bases and 0 bases respectively, with 14 bases between them. Germline V gene sequence: CDR1 SNHLY, CDR2 FYNNEI. CDR3 sequence (DNA): TGTGCCAGCACCCTGGGCGGGTTTAGCACAGATACGCAGTATTTT. It yields the protein CASTLGGFSTDTQYF. The entire variable domain, with the rest obtained from reference TRBV2 and TRBJ2-3, is as follows: EPEVTQTPSHQVTQMGQEVILRCVPISNHLYFYWYRQILGQKVEFLVSFYNNEISEKSEIFDDQFSVERPDGSNFTLKIRSTKLEDSAMYFCASTLGGFSTDTQYFGPGTRLTVL.

There are a few counts of this clonotype. The chain has TRBV18 and TRBJ1-2; D call uncertain. Germline V gives CDR1 KGHSH, CDR2 LQKENI. V was trimmed by 3 bases and J by 0 bases, leaving 2 bases between them. The CDR3 loop spans 12 amino acids. Here the CDR3 DNA reads TGTGCCAGCTCACCGCCTAACTATGGCTACACCTTC. Its protein is CASSPPNYGYTF.

This clonotype was counted once. J is TRBJ2-5 and V is TRBV24-1; 7 positions match TRBD1. The CDR3 is made up of 15 amino acids. Germline CDR1 reads KGHDR; CDR2 reads SFDVKD. After removal of 3 bases from V and 5 bases from J, the junction contained 8 bases not matched to a gene. CDR3 protein: CATSDRQGREETQYF. The CDR3 DNA follows: TGTGCCACCAGTGATCGACAGGGAAGAGAGGAGACCCAGTACTTC.

V is TRBV3-1 and J is TRBJ1-2; 8 positions agree with TRBD1. CDR1 and CDR2 from the germline V gene are LGHDT and YNNKEL (reference sequence). The V segment lost 4 bases and the J segment 8 bases; nucleotides outside the gene matches: 9. CDR3 length: 14 amino acids. The CDR3 DNA is TGTGCCAGCAGCCTCCGGACAGGGCGGAGGGGCTACACCTTC. Its translation is CASSLRTGRRGYTF.

The chain links TRBV6-6 to TRBJ2-5, with 10 positions matching TRBD1. V lost 5 bases and J lost 3; bases outside the gene matches: 3. The CDR3 runs to 14 residues. Germline assignment: CDR1 MNHNY and CDR2 SVGAGI (reference sequence). The CDR3 region is CASSPGTGEETQYF. Here the CDR3 DNA reads TGTGCCAGCAGTCCCGGGACAGGGGAAGAGACCCAGTACTTC.